The clone carrying this T cell receptor beta chain has at least ten counts. What it binds is unknown. The data belong to a study of T cells in Graves' hyperthyroidism and ophthalmopathy. Patients showing uncontrolled infection, other autoimmune disease, pregnancy or lactation were ineligible. The CDR3 is 14 amino acids. The germline CDR1 and CDR2 sequences are SNHLY and FYNNEI. V dropped 3 bases and J dropped 2 bases, with 10 bases sitting between them. Study-wide results and limits: Ophthalmopathy got predicted by the model a median about 6.7 months before its onset.

Amplification yielded TCR beta CDR3 regions, with RNA transcripts as the source. When the TCR CDR3 underwent first-round RT-PCR, the HTBI primer set was used. TCRdb recomputed calls from the multiplex PCR reads with MiXCR, one row per CDR3 protein. The sample has about 500,000 distinct CDR3 sequences; approximately 17% are singletons. V usage is TRBV2 and J usage is TRBJ1-2; maybe TRBD1 (5 bases). This TCR was recovered from a woman under 30 with Graves' ophthalmopathy. Sequenced: blood. In nucleotides, the CDR3 is TGTGCCAGCAGTGATTTTAAGGGGAACTATGGCTACACCTTC. This translates into CASSDFKGNYGYTF. The whole variable domain, remainder taken from reference TRBV2 and TRBJ1-2, is EPEVTQTPSHQVTQMGQEVILRCVPISNHLYFYWYRQILGQKVEFLVSFYNNEISEKSEIFDDQFSVERPDGSNFTLKIRSTKLEDSAMYFCASSDFKGNYGYTFGSGTRLTVV.